A selection of T cell receptor beta chains follows, all from one sample in a study of blood T cell repertoires in COVID-19. Repertoires were generated with immunoSEQ multiplex PCR, while TCRdb's copy carries only in-frame clones and drops some. The table lists approximately 230,000 clones, roughly four fifths of them singletons, with over 14% in the top ten. The specimen was PBMCs or T cells enriched from blood (not recorded which). The receptor source for this set is a man between 35 and 55 years old who had recovered from COVID-19. The conserved cysteine and the conserved F or W are not part of the CDR3 here.

j_call	v_call	cdr3_length	cdr3_aa
TRBJ1-1	TRBV4-1	14	ASSLGQGTWRTEAF
TRBJ1-2	TRBV27	11	ASSLQTGLGYT
TRBJ1-1	TRBV9	14	ASSVVIAGGDTEAF
TRBJ2-3	TRBV27	15	ASSLSRTSGGSDTQY
TRBJ2-5	TRBV28	12	ASSPGQFQETQY
TRBJ1-5	TRBV6-5	11	ASRSRGFGPQH
TRBJ2-3	TRBV5-1	14	ASSPVAGAITDTQY
TRBJ1-2	TRBV3-1/TRBV3-2	12	ASSQDAQAYGYT
TRBJ2-1	TRBV29-1	10	SVVRSYNEQF
TRBJ1-2	TRBV6-2/TRBV6-3	12	ASSYPGQVYGYT
TRBJ1-2	TRBV12-3/TRBV12-4	11	ASRPQGAQGYT
TRBJ1-2	TRBV3-1/TRBV3-2	13	ASSRGTQGEDGYT
TRBJ2-1	TRBV29-1	11	SVGTGGYNEQF
TRBJ2-5	TRBV7-9	15	ASSSGRTGTGVETQY
TRBJ1-6	TRBV9	11	ASSTRTDSPLH
TRBJ1-2	TRBV10-3	12	AIRPRREEVGYT
TRBJ1-4	TRBV5-6	13	ASSRTGTGGEKLF
TRBJ1-4	TRBV19	15	ASSTGTGSATNEKLF
TRBJ1-2	TRBV6-5	13	ASKPAAARGNGYT
TRBJ1-5	TRBV6-5	12	ASSSQGRNQPQH
TRBJ1-2	TRBV27	15	ASSTLPGTGGTYGYT
TRBJ2-7	TRBV18	13	ASSVGQGPSYEQY
TRBJ1-5	TRBV7-9	11	ASSSSGNQPQH
TRBJ1-5	TRBV7-9	12	ASSTRGSNQPQH
TRBJ1-1	TRBV6-5	12	ASSLGQGSTEAF
TRBJ2-6	TRBV19	13	ASSIDRAGANVLT
TRBJ1-2	TRBV5-6	13	ASSEDTGGVYGYT
TRBJ2-3	TRBV3-1/TRBV3-2	12	ASSRQGSVDTQY
TRBJ1-1	TRBV7-2	12	ASSNRQGAAEAF
TRBJ1-2	TRBV2	14	ASSGDRVNLNYGYT
TRBJ2-3	TRBV19	11	ASSIPPSDTQY
TRBJ1-1	TRBV29-1	12	SVGGGGLGPEAF
TRBJ2-7	TRBV5-1	13	ASSLAGGQLYEQY
TRBJ1-5	TRBV6-2/TRBV6-3	13	ASSTLGQTDQPQH
TRBJ2-5	TRBV5-1	14	ASSPLRDSPQETQY
TRBJ2-1	TRBV11-3	12	ASSLGPTGNEQF
TRBJ2-7	TRBV19	13	ASSIGTSDYYEQY
TRBJ2-2	TRBV3-1/TRBV3-2	16	ASSQGEGARGNTGELF
TRBJ2-1	TRBV5-4	14	ASSLTGTSGVNEQF
TRBJ1-1	TRBV6-5	12	ASSPDRVNTEAF
TRBJ2-2	TRBV24-1	15	ATSDQTGGTNTGELF